This entry lists 17 T cell receptor beta chains sequenced from one sample in a study of cytomegalovirus exposure and HLA in healthy donors. Clones were read by immunoSEQ multiplex PCR, and TCRdb kept only the in-frame ones, dropping some. Of about 110,000 clones in the sample, 90% to 96% were seen once. The specimen was PBMCs. These receptors originate from a woman between 18 and 29 years old in good health and CMV-seronegative.

The chain has TRBV5-6 and TRBJ2-2; possibly TRBD1 for D (5 bases). The germline gives CDR1 SGHDT, CDR2 YYEEEE. The V gene lost 0 bases and the J gene lost 3 bases, with 6 bases spanning the gap. The CDR3 spans 14 residues. The CDR3 bases are TGTGCCAGCAGCTTGGGACAGCACACCGGGGAGCTGTTTTTT. As protein: CASSLGQHTGELFF.

The chain is built from TRBV19 and TRBJ1-1; the D is unclear. Germline CDR1 LNHDA, CDR2 SQIVND (reference sequence). The V and J ends lost 6 bases and 1 base respectively, with 15 bases between them. The CDR3 loop spans 15 amino acids. This CDR3 is CASSNDGIKNTEAFF. As DNA, the CDR3 is TGTGCCAGTAGCAACGACGGGATCAAGAACACTGAAGCTTTCTTT.

The genes are TRBV6-5 and TRBJ2-1; 7 nucleotides match TRBD2. Per the germline V gene, CDR1 is MNHEY and CDR2 is SVGAGI. After removal of 7 bases from V and 4 bases from J, the junction contained 10 bases not matched to a gene. CDR3 size: 15 residues. CDR3 DNA sequence: TGTGCCAGCACCAAGTCGGGGGGAACTTACAATGAGCAGTTCTTC. Translation gives CASTKSGGTYNEQFF.

This rearrangement joins TRBV4-2 to TRBJ2-5; TRBD2 is a possible D gene (7 bases). There are 16 residues in the CDR3. V lost 0 bases, J lost 4 bases, and 15 bases lay in between. Germline V gene sequence: CDR1 LGHNA, CDR2 YNFKEQ. The CDR3 sequence: CASSQDPGGLGETQYF. The CDR3 DNA reads TGTGCCAGCAGCCAAGATCCGGGGGGCTTGGGAGAGACCCAGTACTTC.

The chain carries TRBV6-1 and TRBJ1-1; D is uncertain. From germline, CDR1 is MNHNS and CDR2 SASEGT. The CDR3 spans 12 residues. Trimming removed 6 bases from V and 6 bases from J, with 11 bases in between. DNA of the CDR3: TGTGCCAGCAGACCCGAGAGGTCTGAAGCTTTCTTT. It translates to CASRPERSEAFF.

V is TRBV28 and J is TRBJ2-1; 15 nucleotides line up with TRBD2. Germline CDR1 is MDHEN and CDR2 is SYDVKM. Trimming at V came to 3 bases and at J to 9 bases, leaving 9 bases not matched to a gene. The CDR3 is 17 amino acids. CDR3 sequence: CASSFQQGLAGGGEQFF. The CDR3 DNA follows: TGTGCCAGCAGTTTCCAGCAGGGACTAGCGGGGGGCGGTGAGCAGTTCTTC. The variable domain in full, completed from reference TRBV28 and TRBJ2-1, reads DVKVTQSSRYLVKRTGEKVFLECVQDMDHENMFWYRQDPGLGLRLIYFSYDVKMKEKGDIPEGYSVSREKKERFSLILESASTNQTSMYLCASSFQQGLAGGGEQFFGPGTRLTVL.

This sequence joins TRBV2 and TRBJ2-7; a possible D gene is TRBD1 (5 bases). The CDR3 spans 15 residues. Germline lookup yields CDR1 SNHLY and CDR2 FYNNEI. Deletions cut 2 bases from V and 2 bases from J, with 13 bases between. CDR3 sequence: CASSERRQGTYEQYF. CDR3 in DNA: TGTGCCAGCAGTGAAAGGCGGCAGGGAACCTACGAGCAGTACTTC.

The chain links TRBV2 to TRBJ2-5, with 12 bases aligning to TRBD2. CDR1 and CDR2 (germline): SNHLY, FYNNEI. CDR3 length equals 16 residues. V lost 6 bases and J lost 6; bases outside the gene matches: 11. CDR3 nucleotide sequence: TGTGCCAGCAGAATCTCTAGCGGGGGGGCCCTACAGACCCAGTACTTC. Protein product: CASRISSGGALQTQYF.

The chain has TRBV28 and TRBJ2-7; 7 bases align to TRBD1. The length of the CDR3 is 16 residues. The germline V gene encodes CDR1 MDHEN and CDR2 SYDVKM. The trim removed 1 base at V and 0 bases at J, leaving 6 bases unmatched. The CDR3 nucleotides read TGTGCCAGCAGTTTATTTTCCGGACAGGCCTCCTACGAGCAGTACTTC. This gives the protein CASSLFSGQASYEQYF.

The V call is TRBV4-3, the J call TRBJ1-4; 7 bases agree with TRBD1. After removal of 1 base from V and 4 bases from J, the junction contained 6 bases not matched to a gene. Germline V gene sequence: CDR1 LGHNA, CDR2 YSLEER. The CDR3 loop spans 16 amino acids. The CDR3 DNA reads TGCGCCAGCAGCCAAGTAGGGCAGGGGGATAATGAAAAACTGTTTTTT. This codes for CASSQVGQGDNEKLFF.

A single count supports this clone. The genes are TRBV28 and TRBJ2-3; the match to TRBD2 covers 10 bases. This CDR3 comprises 16 residues. The ends lost 6 bases at V and 13 bases at J; junction bases unmatched: 19. Germline lookup yields CDR1 MDHEN and CDR2 SYDVKM. CDR3 sequence: CASRRLLAGEEPREYF. The CDR3, as DNA: TGTGCCAGCAGAAGACTCCTAGCGGGGGAGGAACCGAGGGAGTATTTT. Together with reference TRBV28 and TRBJ2-3, the CDR3 gives the full variable domain: DVKVTQSSRYLVKRTGEKVFLECVQDMDHENMFWYRQDPGLGLRLIYFSYDVKMKEKGDIPEGYSVSREKKERFSLILESASTNQTSMYLCASRRLLAGEEPREYFGPGTRLTVL.

The V call is TRBV9, the J call TRBJ1-3, with 7 positions matching TRBD1. Germline assignment: CDR1 SGDLS and CDR2 YYNGEE. J gave up 0 bases and V 4 bases, and 4 bases lay outside the gene matches. This CDR3 has 15 amino acids. The CDR3 loop is CASSLTGVSGNTIYF. CDR3 nucleotide sequence: TGTGCCAGCAGCCTCACAGGGGTCTCTGGAAACACCATATATTTT.

V gene TRBV28 combines with J gene TRBJ1-2; perhaps TRBD1 as D (5 bases). Germline V gene sequence: CDR1 MDHEN, CDR2 SYDVKM. The CDR3 totals 15 residues. Trimming pared 4 bases from V and 0 bases from J, leaving 12 bases between. CDR3: CASSSETGANYGYTF. Written as DNA, the CDR3 is TGTGCCAGCAGTTCCGAAACAGGCGCTAACTATGGCTACACCTTC.

The CDR3 DNA reads TGTGCCAGCAGTTACCTAAAAACAGGGGGCAAAAACATTCAGTACTTC. Translating it yields CASSYLKTGGKNIQYF. The chain has TRBV6-5 and TRBJ2-4, with TRBD1 matching over 8 bases. V gave up 2 bases and J gave up 3 bases; unmatched junction bases: 6. The CDR3 contains 16 residues. The germline CDR1 and CDR2 sequences are MNHEY and SVGAGI.

The chain recombines TRBV9 with TRBJ1-4; D might be TRBD1 (6 bases). The germline V gene has CDR1 SGDLS and CDR2 YYNGEE. The CDR3 extends over 15 amino acids. V lost 4 bases, J lost 8 bases, and 18 bases lay in between. The CDR3 spells CASSPRTEGGEKLFF. The CDR3, as DNA: TGTGCCAGCAGCCCAAGGACAGAAGGAGGAGAAAAACTGTTTTTT.

The chain joins TRBV4-1 to TRBJ2-3, with D possibly matching TRBD2 (6 bases). The CDR3 has 15 amino acids. Germline V gene sequence: CDR1 MGHRA, CDR2 YSYEKL. The germline V and J ends were trimmed by 4 bases and 1 base, with 12 bases remaining between them. The CDR3 protein is CASSRQPGGTDTQYF. The CDR3 nucleotides are TGCGCCAGCAGCCGGCAACCGGGGGGCACAGATACGCAGTATTTT.

The rearrangement uses TRBV30 and TRBJ2-3; the match to TRBD2 covers 7 bases. Germline trimming cut 8 bases from V and 5 bases from J; bases unmatched to any gene: 13. Per germline, CDR1 GTSNPN and CDR2 SVGIG (reference sequence). The CDR3 has 14 amino acids. This CDR3 is CAGPGGSGGDTQYF. DNA of the CDR3: TGTGCCGGCCCGGGGGGAAGTGGCGGAGATACGCAGTATTTT.